These 9 T cell receptor beta chains came from one sample sequenced in a study of cytomegalovirus exposure and HLA in healthy donors. The primer mix had 60 Vbeta and 13 Jbeta primers. The data were produced by immunoSEQ multiplex PCR, yet TCRdb's version contains in-frame clones alone and is incomplete. Here the sample spans 85,000 to 90,000 clones, 67% being singletons. Sequencing input: PBMCs. The receptors stem from a man in his thirties or forties in good health and CMV-seronegative.

The rearrangement joins TRBV7-6 to TRBJ1-2, with D tentatively TRBD1 (5 bases). The CDR3 has 14 amino acids. Trimming cost V 1 base and J 2 bases, with 8 bases left between them. CDR1 is SGHVS and CDR2 is FNYEAQ in the germline V gene. CDR3 bases: TGTGCCAGCAGCTTAGGGGGGGTGAACTATGGCTACACCTTC. Protein sequence: CASSLGGVNYGYTF.

The chain recombines TRBV5-6 with TRBJ1-2; possible D gene TRBD1, 5 bases. Trimming left V 4 bases short and J 2 bases short, with 18 bases between. Germline CDR1 is SGHDT and CDR2 is YYEEEE. The CDR3 extends over 16 amino acids. CDR3: CASSPLQAGRNYGYTF. CDR3 DNA sequence: TGTGCCAGCAGCCCCTTACAGGCGGGACGGAACTATGGCTACACCTTC. The variable domain in full, with the rest retrieved from reference TRBV5-6 and TRBJ1-2, is DAGVTQSPTHLIKTRGQQVTLRCSPKSGHDTVSWYQQALGQGPQFIFQYYEEEERQRGNFPDRFSGHQFPNYSSELNVNALLLGDSALYLCASSPLQAGRNYGYTFGSGTRLTVV.

The J gene is TRBJ2-7, the V gene TRBV7-9; a possible D gene is TRBD1 (8 bases). The V end lost 5 bases, the J end lost 4 bases, and 18 bases lay between the germline ends. This CDR3 is built from 15 residues. CDR1 is SEHNR and CDR2 is FQNEAQ in the germline V gene (reference sequence). The DNA of the CDR3 is TGTGCCAGCAGCCCTAACGGACAGGGAGGGTACGAGCAGTACTTC. Translated, it gives CASSPNGQGGYEQYF.

CDR3 protein: CASSFLNPPGHLQETQYF. The DNA of the CDR3 is TGTGCCAGCAGTTTCCTCAACCCTCCGGGACACCTGCAAGAGACCCAGTACTTC. The chain joins TRBV27 to TRBJ2-5; D is possibly TRBD1 (6 bases). Trimming shortened V by 3 bases and J by 2 bases, and 22 bases separated the two germline ends. CDR1 is MNHEY, CDR2 SMNVEV, per germline (reference sequence). The CDR3 has 18 residues.

The chain couples TRBV5-1 to TRBJ1-1; D remains unclear. Germline CDR1 is SGHRS and CDR2 is YFSETQ. The length of the CDR3 is 13 residues. The germline V and J ends were trimmed by 0 bases and 4 bases, with 7 bases remaining between them. CDR3 protein: CASSLGGSTEAFF. In DNA form, the CDR3 reads TGCGCCAGCAGCTTGGGAGGGAGCACTGAAGCTTTCTTT.

V and J are TRBV30 and TRBJ1-6, with D perhaps TRBD1 (5 bases). Trimming took 5 bases from V and 7 from J, leaving 15 bases between them. This CDR3 spans 14 amino acids. CDR1 is GTSNPN and CDR2 is SVGIG in the germline V gene (reference sequence). In DNA form, the CDR3 reads TGTGCCTGGGGGGGGGTGGGTTTCAATTCACCCCTCCACTTT. Translated, it gives CAWGGVGFNSPLHF.

The chain carries TRBV19 and TRBJ1-1; a weak D match, TRBD1 (6 bases). There are 13 residues in the CDR3. CDR1 and CDR2 (germline): LNHDA, SQIVND (reference sequence). Trimming removed 6 bases from V and 6 bases from J, with 14 bases in between. CDR3 nucleotides: TGTGCCAGTAGCCCGACAGGTTTGGCTGAAGCTTTCTTT. Residues: CASSPTGLAEAFF. The variable domain in full, with the rest retrieved from reference TRBV19 and TRBJ1-1, is DGGITQSPKYLFRKEGQNVTLSCEQNLNHDAMYWYRQDPGQGLRLIYYSQIVNDFQKGDIAEGYSVSREKKESFPLTVTSAQKNPTAFYLCASSPTGLAEAFFGQGTRLTVV.

The V call is TRBV10-1, the J call TRBJ2-4; TRBD1 agrees at 8 bases. V gave up 10 bases and J gave up 0 bases; unmatched junction bases: 11. Germline V CDR1 and CDR2: WNHNN, SYGVQD (reference sequence). The CDR3 has 16 residues. The CDR3 DNA follows: TGCGCCATCCATTGGGACAGGCCAATAGCCAAAAACATTCAGTACTTC. Translated: CAIHWDRPIAKNIQYF.

CDR3 sequence: CASRGQGQEAFF. CDR3 DNA: TGTGCCAGCAGAGGACAGGGCCAAGAAGCTTTCTTT. The rearrangement joins TRBV6-1 to TRBJ1-1; 8 bases are a match to TRBD1. The V segment lost 6 bases and the J segment 8 bases; nucleotides outside the gene matches: 5. Germline CDR1 reads MNHNS; CDR2 reads SASEGT. This CDR3 is built from 12 residues.